This T cell receptor beta chain was obtained from a study of OX40 agonist ivuxolimab in advanced cancers. About the research overall: Among those enrolled, mean age was about 62 years (range 23 to 79) and about 82% were male. Study-level results: On average, CD8+ T cells showed a greater number of expanded clones than CD4+.

TCRdb's table, derived via immunoSEQ multiplex PCR, lists solely in-frame clones and lacks some. The table shows fewer than 85,000 clones, with roughly 90% occurring only once. With respect to this clone: As yet, its antigen is unknown.

Blood samples were obtained at baseline, cycle 4 day 1, and cycle 7 day 1. The sequence was obtained from an adult with an advanced solid tumor such as melanoma, head and neck, liver or kidney cancer. The sequenced sample was CD4+ or CD8+ T cells sorted from blood, obtained in a trial of the OX40 agonist ivuxolimab.

CDR3 residues: CASSLTGAPLTDTQYF. CDR3 nucleotide sequence: TGTGCCAGTAGTTTGACAGGGGCTCCCCTCACAGATACGCAGTATTTT. The chain links TRBV19 to TRBJ2-3, with 8 bases identical to TRBD1. The CDR3 covers 16 residues. Trimming removed 5 bases from V and 2 bases from J; junction bases left unmatched: 9. Germline V lookup: CDR1 LNHDA, CDR2 SQIVND (reference sequence).